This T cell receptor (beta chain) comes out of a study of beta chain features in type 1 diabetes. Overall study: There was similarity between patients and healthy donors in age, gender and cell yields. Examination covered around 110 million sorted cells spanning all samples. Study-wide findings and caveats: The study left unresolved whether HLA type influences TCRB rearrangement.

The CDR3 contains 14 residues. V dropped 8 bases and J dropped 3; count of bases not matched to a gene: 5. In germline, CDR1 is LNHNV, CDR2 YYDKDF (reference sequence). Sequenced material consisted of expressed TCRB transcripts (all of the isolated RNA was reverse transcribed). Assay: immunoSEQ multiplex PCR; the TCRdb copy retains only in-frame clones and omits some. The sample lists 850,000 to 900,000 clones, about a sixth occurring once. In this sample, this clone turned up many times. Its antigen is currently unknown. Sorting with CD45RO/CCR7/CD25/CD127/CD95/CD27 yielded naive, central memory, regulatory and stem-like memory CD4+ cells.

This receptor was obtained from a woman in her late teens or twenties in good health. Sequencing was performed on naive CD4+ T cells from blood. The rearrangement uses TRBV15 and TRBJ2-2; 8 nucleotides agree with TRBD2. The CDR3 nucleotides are TGTGCCACCGGCGGGGGGACTCACACCGGGGAGCTGTTTTTT. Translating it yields CATGGGTHTGELFF.